The 27 T cell receptor beta chains reported below all come from one sample, sequenced in a study of graft-versus-host responses after intestinal transplantation. The protocol was immunoSEQ multiplex PCR, while the TCRdb copy is restricted to in-frame clones and leaves out a portion. The table shows about 80,000 clones, with about 88% occurring only once. These receptors have no known antigen. The sample consisted of unstimulated CD4+ T cells sorted from spleen or lymph node cells, taken before intestinal transplant. The receptors here all came from a human donor who received an intestinal transplant.

The chain employs TRBV9 and TRBJ1-1, with 7 bases matching TRBD1. Germline V gene lookup returns CDR1 SGDLS and CDR2 YYNGEE. V dropped 3 bases and J dropped 0; count of bases not matched to a gene: 5. This CDR3 has 15 amino acids. The CDR3 here is CASSAQGGMNTEAFF. As DNA, the CDR3 is TGTGCCAGCAGCGCTCAAGGGGGCATGAACACTGAAGCTTTCTTT.

The chain has TRBV5-1 and TRBJ2-7; 12 nucleotides match TRBD2. V dropped 4 bases and J dropped 0; count of bases not matched to a gene: 5. This CDR3 has 16 residues. Germline V gene data show CDR1 as SGHRS and CDR2 as YFSETQ. CDR3 nucleotides: TGCGCCAGCAGCCTCCGGACTAGCGGGGCCTCCTACGAGCAGTACTTC. Protein sequence: CASSLRTSGASYEQYF.

The chain joins TRBV5-1 to TRBJ2-5; D is perhaps TRBD2 (5 bases). V lost 4 bases and J lost 2, with 12 bases in between. The CDR3 is made up of 14 amino acids. Germline V CDR1 and CDR2: SGHRS, YFSETQ. CDR3 protein: CASSREWGQETQYF. In DNA, the CDR3 is TGCGCCAGCAGCCGGGAATGGGGACAAGAGACCCAGTACTTC.

The chain joins TRBV5-1 to TRBJ1-1; 9 nucleotides line up with TRBD1. Germline-derived CDR1 and CDR2 are SGHRS and YFSETQ. The junction had 5 bases not matched to a gene; V was cut back by 4 bases and J by 4 bases. CDR3 size: 14 residues. The DNA for the CDR3 is TGCGCCAGCAGCCCCCCGGGACAGGGCACTGAAGCTTTCTTT. Amino acid sequence: CASSPPGQGTEAFF.

The rearrangement uses TRBV27 and TRBJ2-7, with a weak D call TRBD2 (6 bases). The CDR3 is made up of 13 amino acids. The V gene lost 11 bases and the J gene lost 6 bases, with 20 bases spanning the gap. Germline V gene sequence: CDR1 MNHEY, CDR2 SMNVEV (reference sequence). CDR3 sequence reads: CASHGGGSLEQYF. CDR3 in DNA: TGTGCCTCCCATGGGGGAGGCAGCCTCGAGCAGTACTTC.

The chain recombines TRBV19 with TRBJ2-4; D gene uncertain. V was pared by 3 bases and J by 3 bases, with 12 bases between. Germline CDR1 LNHDA, CDR2 SQIVND (reference sequence). The CDR3 runs to 15 residues. The CDR3 DNA reads TGTGCCAGTAGTATTACAGCCGTGGTCAAAAACATTCAGTACTTC. This sequence encodes CASSITAVVKNIQYF.

This clone was detected only once. The chain combines TRBV19 with TRBJ2-2; tentatively, D is TRBD2 (6 bases). CDR1 is LNHDA and CDR2 is SQIVND in the germline V gene (reference sequence). Trimming stripped 4 bases from V and 6 bases from J, with 12 bases between. This CDR3 spans 14 amino acids. The CDR3 DNA reads TGTGCCAGTAGTACCCTAACGGGGGCCGGGGAGCTGTTTTTT. Translated: CASSTLTGAGELFF.

The chain uses TRBV6-5 and TRBJ1-6, with TRBD1 identical over 11 bases. V lost 6 bases, J lost 7 bases, and 5 bases stayed unmatched. The germline gives CDR1 MNHEY, CDR2 SVGAGI. The CDR3 spans 15 residues. The CDR3 DNA reads as TGTGCCAGCAGACCCGGGACAGGGGGAAATTCACCCCTCCACTTT. Translated, it gives CASRPGTGGNSPLHF.

This sequence joins TRBV5-6 and TRBJ1-2; weak D call: TRBD1 (6 bases). This CDR3 is built from 14 residues. Germline assignment: CDR1 SGHDT and CDR2 YYEEEE. With 4 bases removed from V and 7 bases from J, the gap between germline ends came to 17 bases. CDR3 in DNA: TGTGCCAGCAGCGCCTTACAGGGAAATGCTGGCTACACCTTC. Translated, it gives CASSALQGNAGYTF.

This chain links TRBV7-3 with TRBJ2-5; 12 nucleotides line up with TRBD2. The germline CDR1 and CDR2 sequences are SGHTA and FQGTGA. The length of the CDR3 is 15 residues. Germline trimming cut 2 bases from V and 3 bases from J; bases unmatched to any gene: 1. The CDR3 DNA is TGTGCCAGCAGCTTAGGACTAGCGGGGAAAGAGACCCAGTACTTC. Protein: CASSLGLAGKETQYF.

This clone was recorded a few times. The gene calls are TRBV2 and TRBJ2-7; D perhaps matches TRBD2 (6 bases). This CDR3 comprises 14 residues. The germline CDR1 and CDR2 sequences are SNHLY and FYNNEI. V shed 3 bases and J shed 2 bases, with 11 bases lying between them. The CDR3 DNA reads TGTGCCAGCAGTGAGGGCGGGACCCCCTACGAGCAGTACTTC. It translates to CASSEGGTPYEQYF.

The chain uses TRBV25-1 and TRBJ2-5, with 9 bases lining up with TRBD2. Losses at the gene ends were 5 bases for V and 3 bases for J; bases not matched to a gene: 10. The germline gives CDR1 MGHDK, CDR2 SYGVNS. The CDR3 sequence is 16 residues long. The CDR3 spells CASSIHSGGSKETQYF. CDR3 coding DNA: TGTGCCAGCAGTATCCATAGCGGGGGCTCGAAAGAGACCCAGTACTTC.

This chain connects TRBV19 to TRBJ2-1; 11 nucleotides line up with TRBD1. Germline-derived CDR1 and CDR2 are LNHDA and SQIVND (reference sequence). With V trimmed by 3 bases and J by 9 bases, 4 bases remained unmatched. The CDR3 sequence is 14 residues long. The CDR3 region is CASSIRGQGGEQFF. The CDR3 nucleotides read TGTGCCAGTAGTATCAGGGGACAGGGGGGTGAGCAGTTCTTC.

The CDR3: CASSLVAGTNYGYTF. The DNA of the CDR3 is TGTGCCAGCAGTTTAGTGGCAGGCACTAACTATGGCTACACCTTC. The chain is built from TRBV27 and TRBJ1-2, with unresolved D. The CDR3 is made up of 15 amino acids. The V end was cut by 2 bases, the J end by 0 bases, with 10 bases between. From germline, CDR1 is MNHEY and CDR2 SMNVEV (reference sequence).

The chain recombines TRBV5-5 with TRBJ2-6; a possible D gene is TRBD1 (5 bases). CDR3 length: 16 residues. Germline V CDR1 and CDR2: SGHKS, YYEKEE (reference sequence). Trimming left V 6 bases short and J 0 bases short, with 13 bases between. The CDR3, as DNA: TGTGCCAGCACCCCATCAGGGTCCTCTGGGGCCAACGTCCTGACTTTC. This encodes CASTPSGSSGANVLTF.

The chain joins TRBV2 to TRBJ2-1; 12 bases are shared with TRBD2. Germline V gene lookup returns CDR1 SNHLY and CDR2 FYNNEI. This CDR3 comprises 16 residues. V dropped 5 bases and J dropped 2; count of bases not matched to a gene: 4. CDR3 nucleotide sequence: TGTGCCAGCAGTCCTCTAGCGGGGGGGCCCTACAATGAGCAGTTCTTC. Translating gives CASSPLAGGPYNEQFF.

The V and J genes are TRBV30 and TRBJ2-7, with TRBD2 identical over 7 bases. The V segment lost 0 bases and the J segment 5 bases; nucleotides outside the gene matches: 7. The V gene's germline CDR1 is GTSNPN and CDR2 SVGIG (reference sequence). The CDR3 runs to 14 residues. Here the CDR3 DNA reads TGTGCCTGGAGTGTACCGGGAGGTTGGGACGAGCAGTACTTC. Encoded protein: CAWSVPGGWDEQYF. The whole variable domain, filled in from reference TRBV30 and TRBJ2-7, reads SQTIHQWPATLVQPVGSPLSLECTVEGTSNPNLYWYRQAAGRGLQLLFYSVGIGQISSEVPQNLSASRPQDRQFILSSKKLLLSDSGFYLCAWSVPGGWDEQYFGPGTRLTVT.

V gene TRBV6-5 combines with J gene TRBJ1-4, with D tentatively TRBD1 (5 bases). With 0 bases removed from V and 6 bases from J, the gap between germline ends came to 14 bases. The CDR3 length is 16 residues. Germline V gene sequence: CDR1 MNHEY, CDR2 SVGAGI. The CDR3: CASSYSRYSRDEKLFF. The CDR3 region has the DNA TGTGCCAGCAGTTACTCGAGATACTCCAGGGATGAAAAACTGTTTTTT.

This sequence joins TRBV29-1 and TRBJ1-1; 8 bases map to TRBD1. The ends lost 8 bases at V and 4 bases at J; junction bases unmatched: 18. There are 16 residues in the CDR3. CDR1 and CDR2 from the germline V gene are SQVTM and ANQGSEA. CDR3: CSSRGAGGDWGTEAFF. CDR3 nucleotide sequence: TGCAGCTCTAGGGGGGCAGGGGGCGATTGGGGCACTGAAGCTTTCTTT.

The chain recombines TRBV18 with TRBJ1-3; D gene uncertain. The CDR3 extends over 14 amino acids. In germline, CDR1 is KGHSH, CDR2 LQKENI. The V gene lost 2 bases and the J gene lost 0 bases, with 5 bases spanning the gap. CDR3 in amino acids: CASSPENSGNTIYF. In DNA form, the CDR3 reads TGTGCCAGCTCACCAGAGAACTCTGGAAACACCATATATTTT.

CDR3 in amino acids: CSVRWGGGELFF. The CDR3, as DNA: TGCAGCGTCAGGTGGGGAGGGGGGGAGCTGTTTTTT. The chain employs TRBV29-1 and TRBJ2-2; 7 bases are shared with TRBD2. Germline trimming cut 6 bases from V and 8 bases from J; bases unmatched to any gene: 6. The CDR3 has 12 amino acids. In germline, CDR1 is SQVTM, CDR2 ANQGSEA.

The chain couples TRBV27 to TRBJ1-1, with D perhaps TRBD1 (5 bases). Deletions cut 2 bases from V and 7 bases from J, with 11 bases between. Germline assignment: CDR1 MNHEY and CDR2 SMNVEV (reference sequence). The CDR3 runs 13 residues. Here the CDR3 reads CASSLGRGGEAFF. For the CDR3, the DNA is TGTGCCAGCAGTTTAGGACGGGGGGGTGAAGCTTTCTTT.

This clone was seen a handful of times. CDR3 DNA sequence: TGCGCCAGCAGCCCAGACAGCTCTGGAAACACCATATATTTT. Its translation is CASSPDSSGNTIYF. This chain joins TRBV5-1 and TRBJ1-3; weak D call: TRBD1 (5 bases). The CDR3 has 14 residues. The germline V gene encodes CDR1 SGHRS and CDR2 YFSETQ. With 4 bases removed from V and 0 bases from J, the gap between germline ends came to 8 bases.

The chain carries TRBV4-1 and TRBJ1-2; a possible D gene is TRBD1 (6 bases). The CDR3 is made up of 14 amino acids. V shed 4 bases and J shed 3 bases, with 12 bases lying between them. Germline V gene lookup returns CDR1 MGHRA and CDR2 YSYEKL. The CDR3 DNA is TGCGCCAGCAGCCGGTACGGGGGGCACTATGGCTACACCTTC. Translated, it gives CASSRYGGHYGYTF.

The rearrangement joins TRBV4-1 to TRBJ1-4; a weak D match, TRBD1 (6 bases). Germline V lookup: CDR1 MGHRA, CDR2 YSYEKL. V lost 1 base and J lost 4, with 13 bases in between. CDR3 size: 16 residues. The CDR3 loop reads CASSQGRQEFNEKLFF. The CDR3 DNA sequence: TGCGCCAGCAGCCAAGGAAGACAGGAGTTTAATGAAAAACTGTTTTTT.

CDR3 nucleotide sequence: TGTGCCAGCAGCTCGGGGGGGACTAGCCTCTCTCTAGAGACCCAGTACTTC. Translated, it gives CASSSGGTSLSLETQYF. The V and J genes are TRBV5-8 and TRBJ2-5; 9 nucleotides agree with TRBD2. The junction had 13 bases not matched to a gene; V was cut back by 3 bases and J by 4 bases. CDR1 and CDR2 (germline): SGHTS, YDEGEE. The CDR3 covers 17 residues. Using reference TRBV5-8 and TRBJ2-5 for the parts outside the CDR3, the full variable domain is EAGVTQSPTHLIKTRGQQATLRCSPISGHTSVYWYQQALGLGLQFLLWYDEGEERNRGNFPPRFSGRQFPNYSSELNVNALELEDSALYLCASSSGGTSLSLETQYFGPGTRLLVL.

This sequence joins TRBV28 and TRBJ2-7, with a possible D match to TRBD2 (6 bases). V was trimmed by 3 bases and J by 1 base, leaving 10 bases between them. Per the germline V gene, CDR1 is MDHEN and CDR2 is SYDVKM. There are 14 residues in the CDR3. CDR3 residues: CASSFGGGSYEQYF. The CDR3 bases are TGTGCCAGCAGTTTCGGGGGAGGTTCCTACGAGCAGTACTTC.